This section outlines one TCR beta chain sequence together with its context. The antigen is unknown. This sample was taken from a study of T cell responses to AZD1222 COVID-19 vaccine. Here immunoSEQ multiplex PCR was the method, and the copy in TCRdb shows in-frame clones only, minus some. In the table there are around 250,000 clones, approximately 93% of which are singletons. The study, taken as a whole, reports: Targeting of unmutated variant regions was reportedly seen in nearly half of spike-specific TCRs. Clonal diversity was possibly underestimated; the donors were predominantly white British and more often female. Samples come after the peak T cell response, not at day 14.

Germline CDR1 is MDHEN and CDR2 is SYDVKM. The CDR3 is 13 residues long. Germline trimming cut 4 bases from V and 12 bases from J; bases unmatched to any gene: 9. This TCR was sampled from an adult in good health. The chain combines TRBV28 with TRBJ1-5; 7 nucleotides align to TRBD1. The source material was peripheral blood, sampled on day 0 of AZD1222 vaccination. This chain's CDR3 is CASSSGTARGQHF. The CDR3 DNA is TGTGCCAGCAGTTCCGGGACAGCCCGTGGCCAGCATTTT. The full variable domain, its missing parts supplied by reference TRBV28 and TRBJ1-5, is DVKVTQSSRYLVKRTGEKVFLECVQDMDHENMFWYRQDPGLGLRLIYFSYDVKMKEKGDIPEGYSVSREKKERFSLILESASTNQTSMYLCASSSGTARGQHFGDGTRLSIL.